A single sample gave rise to the 18 T cell receptor beta chains below, sequenced in a study of CD8+ T cells in alopecia areata. cDNA reverse transcribed from extracted RNA served as the sequencing template. Some clones are missing from TCRdb's copy, which holds only in-frame ones; the method was immunoSEQ multiplex PCR. The data contain about 130,000 clones, roughly 62% of them singletons. The sequencing used CD4+ T cells sorted from blood, collected at week 0. Receptors were obtained from a human donor with alopecia areata.

The V call is TRBV28, the J call TRBJ1-2; TRBD1 is a possible D gene (6 bases). Germline values: CDR1 MDHEN, CDR2 SYDVKM. This CDR3 region has 14 residues. V was trimmed by 4 bases and J by 2 bases, leaving 11 bases between them. The CDR3 protein is CASSSFRGNYGYTF. The CDR3 DNA reads TGTGCCAGCAGTTCGTTCAGGGGCAACTATGGCTACACCTTC.

The gene calls are TRBV29-1 and TRBJ2-3; 7 positions match TRBD2. V trimming: 0 bases; J trimming: 5 bases; junction bases outside the gene matches: 14. The germline CDR1 and CDR2 sequences are SQVTM and ANQGSEA. There are 17 residues in the CDR3. In DNA, the CDR3 is TGCAGCGTTGAAGAACCTGGACTAGACCTGCCGGAAGATACGCAGTATTTT. Protein product: CSVEEPGLDLPEDTQYF.

Regarding this clone: At one end, the junction sequence differs from germline, possibly due to a read error. V and J are TRBV7-2 and TRBJ1-1; D is unresolved. This CDR3 region has 12 residues. Germline loops: CDR1 SGHTA, CDR2 FQGNSA. CDR3 sequence (DNA): TGTGCCAGCAGCCAGTACCAGTCTTATCAGGTCTTT. Its translation is CASSQYQSYQVF.

The chain combines TRBV7-2 with TRBJ1-2; 8 nucleotides match TRBD1. V dropped 1 base and J dropped 4; count of bases not matched to a gene: 5. Germline V lookup: CDR1 SGHTA, CDR2 FQGNSA. The CDR3 runs 15 residues. CDR3 region: CASSLVGQAIYGYTF. CDR3 coding DNA: TGTGCCAGCAGCTTAGTGGGACAGGCGATCTATGGCTACACCTTC. The whole variable domain, remainder taken from reference TRBV7-2 and TRBJ1-2, is GAGVSQSPSNKVTEKGKDVELRCDPISGHTALYWYRQSLGQGLEFLIYFQGNSAPDKSGLPSDRFSAERTGGSVSTLTIQRTQQEDSAVYLCASSLVGQAIYGYTFGSGTRLTVV.

This clone turned up a few times. This chain connects TRBV29-1 to TRBJ2-7; D unclear. The CDR3 contains 13 residues. V lost 3 bases, J lost 4 bases, and 13 bases lay in between. CDR1 is SQVTM and CDR2 is ANQGSEA in the germline V gene. This CDR3 is CSVDDGLGYEQYF. The CDR3 nucleotides are TGCAGCGTTGATGACGGGTTAGGGTACGAGCAGTACTTC.

There are a few counts of this clone. The V call is TRBV7-2, the J call TRBJ2-1; the D gene is possibly TRBD1 (6 bases). V was pared by 6 bases and J by 0 bases, with 12 bases between. The CDR3 loop spans 15 amino acids. Germline V lookup: CDR1 SGHTA, CDR2 FQGNSA. Here the CDR3 reads CASRPDRSSYNEQFF. As DNA, the CDR3 is TGTGCCAGCAGGCCTGACAGGAGCTCCTACAATGAGCAGTTCTTC.

The chain employs TRBV6-4 and TRBJ2-2, with D hard to call. The V and J ends lost 5 bases and 2 bases respectively, with 12 bases between them. The CDR3 extends over 15 amino acids. Per germline, CDR1 MRHNA and CDR2 SNTAGT. The CDR3 spells CASSQGFANTGELFF. The CDR3 DNA sequence: TGTGCCAGCAGTCAAGGGTTTGCTAACACCGGGGAGCTGTTTTTT.

This clone has more than one count but fewer than ten. The rearrangement uses TRBV11-2 and TRBJ2-5, with TRBD1 matching over 7 bases. CDR1 and CDR2 from the germline V gene are SGHAT and FQNNGV. The junction had 5 bases not matched to a gene; V was cut back by 5 bases and J by 5 bases. The CDR3 is 13 amino acids. CDR3 amino acids: CASSPTGSETQYF. In nucleotides, the CDR3 is TGTGCCAGCAGCCCGACAGGGTCGGAGACCCAGTACTTC.

This chain uses TRBV29-1 with TRBJ2-3; D not certain. The CDR3 covers 12 residues. Germline V CDR1 and CDR2: SQVTM, ANQGSEA. V was clipped by 7 bases and J by 0 bases, with 8 bases between them. The CDR3 spells CSGVPSTDTQYF. As DNA, the CDR3 is TGCAGCGGGGTCCCTAGCACAGATACGCAGTATTTT.

This clone was detected only a few times. This chain joins TRBV7-2 and TRBJ2-3; 9 bases are a match to TRBD2. Germline values: CDR1 SGHTA, CDR2 FQGNSA. The CDR3 sequence is 13 residues long. V was clipped by 8 bases and J by 3 bases; unmatched bases: 3. The CDR3 nucleotides are TGTGCCAGCTCGGCGGGGGGGACAGATACGCAGTATTTT. The encoded protein is CASSAGGTDTQYF. The variable domain in full, with the rest retrieved from reference TRBV7-2 and TRBJ2-3, is GAGVSQSPSNKVTEKGKDVELRCDPISGHTALYWYRQSLGQGLEFLIYFQGNSAPDKSGLPSDRFSAERTGGSVSTLTIQRTQQEDSAVYLCASSAGGTDTQYFGPGTRLTVL.

This clone has a handful of counts. As DNA, the CDR3 is TGCAGCGTTCGAGGGGGCGAAGAGACCCAGTACTTC. It specifies CSVRGGEETQYF. The V call is TRBV29-1, the J call TRBJ2-5; 7 bases fit TRBD1. V dropped 5 bases and J dropped 3; count of bases not matched to a gene: 3. The germline gives CDR1 SQVTM, CDR2 ANQGSEA. The CDR3 runs to 12 residues.

The chain links TRBV2 to TRBJ2-5, with a tentative D call TRBD2 (5 bases). Trimming removed 4 bases from V and 4 bases from J, with 10 bases in between. Germline assignment: CDR1 SNHLY and CDR2 FYNNEI. The CDR3 extends over 13 amino acids. Here the CDR3 reads CASSGGGGETQYF. The CDR3 bases are TGTGCCAGCAGTGGTGGTGGAGGAGAGACCCAGTACTTC.

The chain carries TRBV4-3 and TRBJ2-3; TRBD2 agrees at 12 bases. CDR3 size: 17 residues. Germline loops: CDR1 LGHNA, CDR2 YSLEER. Germline trimming cut 4 bases from V and 0 bases from J; bases unmatched to any gene: 5. The CDR3 DNA reads TGCGCCAGCAGCCCCGGGACTAGCGGGCTTAGCACAGATACGCAGTATTTT. It specifies CASSPGTSGLSTDTQYF.

The chain is built from TRBV29-1 and TRBJ1-5; D is ambiguous. CDR3 size: 13 residues. Trimming cost V 4 bases and J 2 bases, with 9 bases left between them. Germline V CDR1 and CDR2: SQVTM, ANQGSEA. The DNA for the CDR3 is TGCAGCGTTGGAGGGCAGGGCAATCAGCCCCAGCATTTT. Translation: CSVGGQGNQPQHF.

The J gene is TRBJ1-2, the V gene TRBV10-3, with D perhaps TRBD1 (5 bases). Germline values: CDR1 ENHRY, CDR2 SYGVKD. V was shortened by 2 bases and J by 8 bases, with 21 bases between the two germline ends. This CDR3 region has 16 residues. The CDR3: CAISESGPGRSDGYTF. The CDR3 DNA reads TGTGCCATCAGTGAGAGTGGACCGGGACGATCGGACGGCTACACCTTC.

This clone has only a few counts. The genes are TRBV18 and TRBJ2-7; D gene uncertain. Germline V CDR1 and CDR2: KGHSH, LQKENI. The V end lost 1 base, the J end lost 1 base, and 8 bases lay between the germline ends. This CDR3 region has 14 residues. CDR3 in amino acids: CASSPLLSSYEQYF. The CDR3 region has the DNA TGTGCCAGCTCACCACTGCTGAGTTCCTACGAGCAGTACTTC.

The chain couples TRBV7-2 to TRBJ1-1; D is unclear. The CDR3 covers 14 residues. Trimming cost V 4 bases and J 4 bases, with 13 bases left between them. Germline loops: CDR1 SGHTA, CDR2 FQGNSA. In DNA form, the CDR3 reads TGTGCCAGCAGCTCCCGTCTGCTCCGCACTGAAGCTTTCTTT. This codes for CASSSRLLRTEAFF. The full variable domain, with the rest looked up from reference TRBV7-2 and TRBJ1-1, is GAGVSQSPSNKVTEKGKDVELRCDPISGHTALYWYRQSLGQGLEFLIYFQGNSAPDKSGLPSDRFSAERTGGSVSTLTIQRTQQEDSAVYLCASSSRLLRTEAFFGQGTRLTVV.

This chain joins TRBV10-3 and TRBJ2-7, with a possible D match to TRBD2 (6 bases). The germline CDR1 and CDR2 sequences are ENHRY and SYGVKD. V lost 2 bases and J lost 3, with 11 bases in between. The CDR3 loop spans 14 amino acids. CDR3 bases: TGTGCCATCAGTGAGATCCCGGGGGACTACGAGCAGTACTTC. Translated, it gives CAISEIPGDYEQYF.